One and the same sample provided the 8 T cell receptor beta chains below, sequenced in a study of T cell responses to AZD1222 COVID-19 vaccine. Clones were read by immunoSEQ multiplex PCR, and TCRdb kept only the in-frame ones, dropping some. The repertoire holds tens of thousands of clones, with 85% to 90% as singletons. The specimen comprised peripheral blood, sampled on day 0 of AZD1222 vaccination. Source of these receptors: an adult in good health.

The V and J genes are TRBV6-5 and TRBJ2-1, with unresolved D. From germline, CDR1 is MNHEY and CDR2 SVGAGI. The CDR3 totals 14 residues. The V gene lost 1 base and the J gene lost 6 bases, with 10 bases spanning the gap. The CDR3 here is CASSYWARSNEQFF. The CDR3 DNA is TGTGCCAGCAGTTACTGGGCTAGAAGCAATGAGCAGTTCTTC.

The chain recombines TRBV28 with TRBJ2-2, with TRBD1 matching 11 bases. CDR1 and CDR2 (germline): MDHEN, SYDVKM. The CDR3 runs to 19 residues. J lost 3 bases, V lost 3 bases, and 12 bases had no gene match. CDR3 region: CASSFFGQGAIVYTGELFF. CDR3 nucleotides: TGTGCCAGCAGTTTTTTCGGACAGGGGGCGATCGTCTACACCGGGGAGCTGTTTTTT.

A word on this clone: The junction does not match germline at one end; this may be a read error. V usage is TRBV29-1 and J usage is TRBJ1-2; D is ambiguous. The CDR3 is made up of 14 amino acids. The germline V gene has CDR1 SQVTM and CDR2 ANQGSEA. The CDR3 sequence is CSVEDAQLNYGYTF. The CDR3 nucleotides are TGCAGCGTCGAAGACGCACAGCTTAACTATGGCTACACCTTC.

J is TRBJ2-3 and V is TRBV30, with 11 positions matching TRBD2. The J segment lost 2 bases and the V segment lost 8 bases, leaving 6 bases of the junction unmatched. CDR3 size: 14 residues. Looked up from germline, CDR1 is GTSNPN and CDR2 is SVGIG (reference sequence). CDR3 DNA: TGTGCCGCCTCGACTAGCGGGATCACAGATACGCAGTATTTT. It codes for CAASTSGITDTQYF.

The V call is TRBV18, the J call TRBJ2-2, with D hard to call. CDR1 is KGHSH, CDR2 LQKENI, per germline. V lost 3 bases to trimming and J lost 6 bases, with 5 bases between them. This CDR3 is 12 amino acids long. The CDR3, as DNA: TGTGCCAGCTCACCGTTACCCGGGGAGCTGTTTTTT. Translation: CASSPLPGELFF. The whole variable domain, remainder taken from reference TRBV18 and TRBJ2-2, is NAGVMQNPRHLVRRRGQEARLRCSPMKGHSHVYWYRQLPEEGLKFMVYLQKENIIDESGMPKERFSAEFPKEGPSILRIQQVVRGDSAAYFCASSPLPGELFFGEGSRLTVL.

This chain connects TRBV5-4 to TRBJ2-2; D perhaps matches TRBD1 (5 bases). The germline V and J ends were trimmed by 4 bases and 4 bases, with 11 bases remaining between them. Germline CDR1 reads SGHNT; CDR2 reads YYREEE (reference sequence). The CDR3 extends over 14 amino acids. The CDR3 DNA follows: TGTGCCAGCAGCCTTGACAGACTCACCGGGGAGCTGTTTTTT. Translation gives CASSLDRLTGELFF.

The gene calls are TRBV24-1 and TRBJ1-5; TRBD1 might be the D (5 bases). Germline values: CDR1 KGHDR, CDR2 SFDVKD. Trimming stripped 2 bases from V and 6 bases from J, with 10 bases between. This CDR3 is 14 amino acids long. The CDR3 nucleotides read TGTGCCACCAGTGATTCGGCGGGGGGTCAGCCCCAGCATTTT. This translates into CATSDSAGGQPQHF.

The chain uses TRBV2 and TRBJ2-2; tentatively, D is TRBD2 (6 bases). The V gene lost 3 bases and the J gene lost 5 bases, with 13 bases spanning the gap. The CDR3 length is 15 residues. Per germline, CDR1 SNHLY and CDR2 FYNNEI. The CDR3 region is CASSERAGFTGELFF. As DNA, the CDR3 is TGTGCCAGCAGTGAGAGGGCGGGGTTTACCGGGGAGCTGTTTTTT. The full variable domain, completed using reference TRBV2 and TRBJ2-2, is EPEVTQTPSHQVTQMGQEVILRCVPISNHLYFYWYRQILGQKVEFLVSFYNNEISEKSEIFDDQFSVERPDGSNFTLKIRSTKLEDSAMYFCASSERAGFTGELFFGEGSRLTVL.